This T cell receptor beta chain was found in a study of T cell repertoires in cytomegalovirus infection. Overall study context: The public TCR beta signatures pointed to both CMV infection and matching HLA type.

Regarding this clonotype: What it binds is unknown.

The study, taken as a whole, reports: The ex vivo response showed dominance by HLA-C-restricted CMV-specific TCR beta clonotypes. Carriers of CMV and the relevant HLA type were discriminated by public TCR beta frequency.

In germline, CDR1 is SGHAT, CDR2 FQNNGV. The trim removed 1 base at V and 8 bases at J, leaving 9 bases unmatched. This CDR3 has 16 amino acids. TCRdb re-called the reads through MiXCR, storing one row per CDR3 protein. The repertoire includes some 400,000 distinct CDR3 sequences, roughly 30% of them detected once, and around 15% sits in the top ten. The sequenced sample was PBMCs. This clonotype was obtained from a human donor in good health (CMV status not recorded). Some clones in this sample may be carry-over from other donors' samples. The rearrangement links TRBV11-2 to TRBJ2-1, with TRBD1 matching over 9 bases. The CDR3 here is CASSLVRYRGRDEQFF. CDR3 sequence (DNA): TGTGCCAGCAGCTTAGTAAGGTACAGGGGGCGCGATGAGCAGTTCTTC.